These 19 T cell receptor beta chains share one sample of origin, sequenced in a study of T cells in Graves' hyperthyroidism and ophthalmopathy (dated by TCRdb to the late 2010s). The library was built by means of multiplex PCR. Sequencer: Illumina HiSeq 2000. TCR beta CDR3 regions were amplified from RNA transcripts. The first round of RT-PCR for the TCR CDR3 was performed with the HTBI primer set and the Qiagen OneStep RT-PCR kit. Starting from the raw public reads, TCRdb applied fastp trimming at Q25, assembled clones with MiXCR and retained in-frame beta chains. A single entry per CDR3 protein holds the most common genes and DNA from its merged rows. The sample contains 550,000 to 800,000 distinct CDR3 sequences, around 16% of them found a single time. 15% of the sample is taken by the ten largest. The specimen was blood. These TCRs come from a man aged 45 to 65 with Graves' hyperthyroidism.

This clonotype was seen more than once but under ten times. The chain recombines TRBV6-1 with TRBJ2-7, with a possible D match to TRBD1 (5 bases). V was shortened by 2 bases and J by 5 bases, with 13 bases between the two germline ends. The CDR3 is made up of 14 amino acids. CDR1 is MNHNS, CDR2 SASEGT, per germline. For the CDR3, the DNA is TGTGCCAGCAGTGAACAGGGATTAATCGACGAGCAGTACTTC. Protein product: CASSEQGLIDEQYF.

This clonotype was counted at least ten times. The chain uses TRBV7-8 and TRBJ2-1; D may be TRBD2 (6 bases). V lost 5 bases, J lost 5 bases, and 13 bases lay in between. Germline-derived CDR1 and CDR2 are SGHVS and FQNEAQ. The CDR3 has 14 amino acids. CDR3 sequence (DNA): TGTGCCAGCAGCGTTAGCGGCATTAACAATGAGCAGTTCTTC. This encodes CASSVSGINNEQFF.

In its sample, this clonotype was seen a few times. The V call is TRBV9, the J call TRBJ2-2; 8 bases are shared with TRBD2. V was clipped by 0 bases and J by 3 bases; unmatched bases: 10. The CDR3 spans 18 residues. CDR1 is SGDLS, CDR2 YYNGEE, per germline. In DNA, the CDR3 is TGTGCCAGCAGCGTAGAACCGGGAGGGGTTAGTTACACCGGGGAGCTGTTTTTT. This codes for CASSVEPGGVSYTGELFF.

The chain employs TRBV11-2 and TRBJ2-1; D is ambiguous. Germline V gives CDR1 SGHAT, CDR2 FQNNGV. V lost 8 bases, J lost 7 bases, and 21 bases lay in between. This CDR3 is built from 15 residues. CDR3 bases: TGTGCCAGCTCACCCGAGGTGGGGTTGAAAAATGAGCAGTTCTTC. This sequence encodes CASSPEVGLKNEQFF.

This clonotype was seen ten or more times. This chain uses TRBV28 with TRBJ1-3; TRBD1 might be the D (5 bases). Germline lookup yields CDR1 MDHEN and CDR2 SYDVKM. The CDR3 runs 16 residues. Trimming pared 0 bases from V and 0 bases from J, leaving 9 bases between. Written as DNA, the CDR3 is TGTGCCAGCAGTTTATGGGGACTTAGCTCTGGAAACACCATATATTTT. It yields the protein CASSLWGLSSGNTIYF.

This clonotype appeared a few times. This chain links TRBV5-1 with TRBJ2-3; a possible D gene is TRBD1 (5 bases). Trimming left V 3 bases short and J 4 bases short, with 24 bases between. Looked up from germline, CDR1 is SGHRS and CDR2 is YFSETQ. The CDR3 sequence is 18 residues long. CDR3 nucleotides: TGCGCCAGCAGCTCACCACCCGGACGGACGGTACAGGCAGATACGCAGTATTTT. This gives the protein CASSSPPGRTVQADTQYF.

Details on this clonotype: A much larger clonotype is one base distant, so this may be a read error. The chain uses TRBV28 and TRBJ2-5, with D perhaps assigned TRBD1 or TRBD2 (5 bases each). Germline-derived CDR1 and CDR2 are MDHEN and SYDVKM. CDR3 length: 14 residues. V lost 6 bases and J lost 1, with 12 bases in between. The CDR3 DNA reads TGTGCCAGCAGGGGGACGGCCCTCCAAGAGACCCAGTACTTC. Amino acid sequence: CASRGTALQETQYF.

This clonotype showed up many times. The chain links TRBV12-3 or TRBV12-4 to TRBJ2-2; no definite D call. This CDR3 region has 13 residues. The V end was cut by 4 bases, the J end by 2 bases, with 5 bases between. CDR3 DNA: TGTGCCAGCAGTTCCAGTAACACCGGGGAGCTGTTTTTT. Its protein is CASSSSNTGELFF.

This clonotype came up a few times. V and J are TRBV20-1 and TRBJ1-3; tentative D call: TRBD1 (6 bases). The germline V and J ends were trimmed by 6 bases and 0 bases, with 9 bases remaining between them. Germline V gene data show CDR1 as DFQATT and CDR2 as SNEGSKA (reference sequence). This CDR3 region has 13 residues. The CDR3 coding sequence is TGCAGTGCCGGACAGCGCTCTGGAAACACCATATATTTT. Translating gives CSAGQRSGNTIYF.

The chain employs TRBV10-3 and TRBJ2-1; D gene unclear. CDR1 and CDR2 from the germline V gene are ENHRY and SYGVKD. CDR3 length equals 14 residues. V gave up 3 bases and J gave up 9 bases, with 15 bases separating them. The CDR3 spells CAISDLDNDVEQFF. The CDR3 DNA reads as TGTGCCATCAGTGATTTAGACAACGATGTTGAGCAGTTCTTC.

The CDR3 bases are TGTGCCAGCCACCTGACCGCAGGATCGAACACTGAAGCTTTCTTT. It specifies CASHLTAGSNTEAFF. The rearrangement links TRBV27 to TRBJ1-1; D gene ambiguous. Germline CDR1 reads MNHEY; CDR2 reads SMNVEV (reference sequence). This CDR3 is built from 15 residues. Trimming removed 8 bases from V and 1 base from J, with 17 bases in between.

The CDR3 coding sequence is TGTGCCAGCTCACCCCAGGAGCCAAACCTTGGAAACACCATATATTTT. Translated, it gives CASSPQEPNLGNTIYF. The V call is TRBV18, the J call TRBJ1-3; no firm D call. The V and J ends lost 3 bases and 3 bases respectively, with 15 bases between them. From germline, CDR1 is KGHSH and CDR2 LQKENI. CDR3 length: 16 amino acids.

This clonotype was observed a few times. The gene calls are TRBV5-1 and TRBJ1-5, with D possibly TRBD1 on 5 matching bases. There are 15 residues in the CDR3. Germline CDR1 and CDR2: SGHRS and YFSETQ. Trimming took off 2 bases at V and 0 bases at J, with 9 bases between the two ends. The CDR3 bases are TGCGCCAGCAGCTTCGGGACCAATAGCAATCAGCCCCAGCATTTT. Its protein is CASSFGTNSNQPQHF.

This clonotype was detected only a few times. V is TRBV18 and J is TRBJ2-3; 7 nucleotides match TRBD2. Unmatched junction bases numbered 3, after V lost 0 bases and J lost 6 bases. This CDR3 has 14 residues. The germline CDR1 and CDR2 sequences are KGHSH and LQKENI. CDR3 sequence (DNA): TGTGCCAGCTCACCACCGGGGAGGGTCGATACGCAGTATTTT. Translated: CASSPPGRVDTQYF. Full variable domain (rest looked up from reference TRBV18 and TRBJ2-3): NAGVMQNPRHLVRRRGQEARLRCSPMKGHSHVYWYRQLPEEGLKFMVYLQKENIIDESGMPKERFSAEFPKEGPSILRIQQVVRGDSAAYFCASSPPGRVDTQYFGPGTRLTVL.

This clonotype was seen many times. The CDR3 coding sequence is TGTGCCAGCAGTTCTTCCGACACCGGGGAGCTGTTTTTT. Encoded protein: CASSSSDTGELFF. The chain joins TRBV12-3 or TRBV12-4 to TRBJ2-2; D ambiguous. V was cut by 4 bases and J by 3 bases, with 6 bases left in between. The CDR3 runs to 13 residues.

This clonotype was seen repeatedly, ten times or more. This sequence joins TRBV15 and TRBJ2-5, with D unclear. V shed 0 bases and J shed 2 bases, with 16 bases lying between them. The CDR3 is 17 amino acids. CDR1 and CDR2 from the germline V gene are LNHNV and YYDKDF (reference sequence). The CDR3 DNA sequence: TGTGCCACCAGCAGAGATCAAGTAAAGGCGAAACAAGAGACCCAGTACTTC. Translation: CATSRDQVKAKQETQYF.

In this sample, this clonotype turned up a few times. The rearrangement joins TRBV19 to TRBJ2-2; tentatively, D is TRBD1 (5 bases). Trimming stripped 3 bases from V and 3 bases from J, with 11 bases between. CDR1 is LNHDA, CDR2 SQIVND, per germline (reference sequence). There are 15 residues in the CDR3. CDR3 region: CASSIEAGYTGELFF. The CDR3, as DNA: TGTGCCAGTAGTATTGAGGCAGGGTACACCGGGGAGCTGTTTTTT.

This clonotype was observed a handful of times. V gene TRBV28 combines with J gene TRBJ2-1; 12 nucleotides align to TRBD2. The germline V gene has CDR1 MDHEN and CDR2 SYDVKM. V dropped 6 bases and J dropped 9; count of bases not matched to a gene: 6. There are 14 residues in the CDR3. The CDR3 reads CASRLAGGVGEQFF. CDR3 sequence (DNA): TGTGCCAGCAGACTAGCGGGAGGCGTCGGTGAGCAGTTCTTC.

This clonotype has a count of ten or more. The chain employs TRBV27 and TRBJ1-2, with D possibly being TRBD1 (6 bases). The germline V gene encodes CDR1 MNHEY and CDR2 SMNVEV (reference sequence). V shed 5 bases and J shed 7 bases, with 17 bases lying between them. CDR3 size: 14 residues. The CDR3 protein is CASSKYHRDGGYTF. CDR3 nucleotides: TGTGCCAGCAGTAAATATCACAGGGACGGTGGCTACACCTTC.